Following are 21 T cell receptor beta chains from one sample sequenced in a study of cytomegalovirus exposure and HLA in healthy donors. PCR primers comprised 60 Vbeta and 13 Jbeta primers. Sequencing used immunoSEQ multiplex PCR; TCRdb keeps in-frame clones, though not all of them. The sample shows 200,000 or so clones, approximately 84% of them seen only once. The sequencing input was PBMCs. The receptors here all came from a boy between 10 and 17 years old in good health and CMV-seronegative.

The chain employs TRBV27 and TRBJ2-4, with 7 bases aligning to TRBD1. CDR1 is MNHEY, CDR2 SMNVEV, per germline (reference sequence). After removal of 5 bases from V and 6 bases from J, the junction contained 13 bases not matched to a gene. The CDR3 consists of 16 residues. The CDR3 sequence is CASSPYQGVLLNIQYF. The CDR3, as DNA: TGTGCCAGCAGTCCTTACCAGGGGGTACTACTAAACATTCAGTACTTC.

This chain joins TRBV4-3 and TRBJ1-4; a weak D match, TRBD1 (6 bases). Germline loops: CDR1 LGHNA, CDR2 YSLEER. V shed 4 bases and J shed 6 bases, with 12 bases lying between them. The CDR3 is 14 residues long. The CDR3 protein is CASSPGQLHEKLFF. The CDR3 DNA is TGCGCCAGCAGCCCTGGACAGTTACATGAAAAACTGTTTTTT.

This rearrangement joins TRBV6-8 to TRBJ1-1; D possibly corresponds to TRBD1 (6 bases). CDR1 MNHGY and CDR2 SAAAGT come from the germline V gene. V lost 7 bases and J lost 2, with 11 bases in between. This CDR3 contains 13 residues. The DNA for the CDR3 is TGTGCCAGCAACCGACAGGAAAACACTGAAGCTTTCTTT. As protein: CASNRQENTEAFF.

The chain has TRBV5-4 and TRBJ2-3; perhaps TRBD2 as D (6 bases). Per germline, CDR1 SGHNT and CDR2 YYREEE (reference sequence). The CDR3 runs to 14 residues. V was trimmed by 0 bases and J by 3 bases, leaving 8 bases between them. The CDR3 DNA reads TGTGCCAGCAGCTTGGCGGGGAGGACAGATACGCAGTATTTT. It is translated as CASSLAGRTDTQYF.

The J gene is TRBJ1-1, the V gene TRBV30; weak D call: TRBD1 (6 bases). The germline V gene has CDR1 GTSNPN and CDR2 SVGIG (reference sequence). CDR3 length equals 13 residues. Trimming took 1 base from V and 1 from J, leaving 7 bases between them. The CDR3 region is CAWSGRGNTEAFF. The CDR3 DNA follows: TGTGCCTGGAGTGGCAGGGGGAACACTGAAGCTTTCTTT.

This chain connects TRBV5-1 to TRBJ2-3; TRBD2 is a possible D gene (5 bases). V lost 4 bases and J 6 bases, leaving 12 bases between the germline ends. This CDR3 is built from 13 residues. The germline V gene encodes CDR1 SGHRS and CDR2 YFSETQ. CDR3 nucleotides: TGCGCCAGCAGCCGGGGTTCTGGGGATACGCAGTATTTT. It codes for CASSRGSGDTQYF.

V usage is TRBV23-1 and J usage is TRBJ1-2; 9 bases match TRBD1. TRBV23-1 has ORF status, its function being uncertain. There are 16 residues in the CDR3. Germline trimming cut 0 bases from V and 1 base from J; bases unmatched to any gene: 3. CDR3 sequence: CASSQSGQGDNYGYTF. The DNA of the CDR3 is TGCGCCAGCAGTCAATCGGGACAGGGAGATAACTATGGCTACACCTTC.

The chain employs TRBV6-6 and TRBJ2-7, with 10 bases identical to TRBD2. This CDR3 has 15 amino acids. Trimming took 2 bases from V and 4 from J; bases not matched to a gene: 5. The germline CDR1 and CDR2 sequences are MNHNY and SVGAGI (reference sequence). CDR3 DNA sequence: TGTGCCAGCAGTTACGCACTAGCGGGACCATACGAGCAGTACTTC. Residues: CASSYALAGPYEQYF.

V gene TRBV7-3 combines with J gene TRBJ2-2; 11 bases match TRBD2. From germline, CDR1 is SGHTA and CDR2 FQGTGA. The V segment lost 9 bases and the J segment 4 bases; nucleotides outside the gene matches: 1. The CDR3 runs to 13 residues. The CDR3 loop reads CASSGGATGELFF. Here the CDR3 DNA reads TGTGCCAGTAGCGGGGGGGCCACCGGGGAGCTGTTTTTT.

This sequence joins TRBV30 and TRBJ2-5; 7 nucleotides align to TRBD2. Germline V gene sequence: CDR1 GTSNPN, CDR2 SVGIG (reference sequence). The CDR3 has 12 residues. The ends lost 5 bases at V and 2 bases at J; junction bases unmatched: 2. The DNA of the CDR3 is TGTGCCTGGTGGGAGGGGCAAGAGACCCAGTACTTC. It is translated as CAWWEGQETQYF.

The chain has TRBV4-3 and TRBJ1-5, with D hard to call. Looked up from germline, CDR1 is LGHNA and CDR2 is YSLEER. The CDR3 extends over 13 amino acids. The V and J ends lost 1 base and 3 bases respectively, with 4 bases between them. The CDR3 DNA reads as TGCGCCAGCAGCCAAGTTTACAATCAGCCCCAGCATTTT. Its protein is CASSQVYNQPQHF.

This sequence joins TRBV27 and TRBJ2-1; a weak D match, TRBD1 (6 bases). The V end lost 6 bases, the J end lost 6 bases, and 15 bases lay between the germline ends. The CDR3 runs to 14 residues. Per the germline V gene, CDR1 is MNHEY and CDR2 is SMNVEV (reference sequence). The CDR3 region is CASSPYRGSNEQFF. The DNA for the CDR3 is TGTGCCAGCAGCCCATATAGGGGGAGCAATGAGCAGTTCTTC.

The chain carries TRBV9 and TRBJ2-5, with TRBD1 matching over 11 bases. Germline CDR1 is SGDLS and CDR2 is YYNGEE. This CDR3 is 13 amino acids long. Losses at the gene ends were 2 bases for V and 11 bases for J; bases not matched to a gene: 5. CDR3 sequence: CASSVAGQGEQYF. CDR3 sequence (DNA): TGTGCCAGCAGCGTGGCGGGACAGGGGGAGCAGTACTTC.

This sequence joins TRBV7-3 and TRBJ1-2; TRBD1 matches 7 bases. V gave up 0 bases and J gave up 6 bases; unmatched junction bases: 4. The CDR3 loop spans 14 amino acids. CDR1 and CDR2 (germline): SGHTA, FQGTGA. In DNA, the CDR3 is TGTGCCAGCAGCTTAACAGGGGGCGAACATGGCTACACCTTC. The encoded protein is CASSLTGGEHGYTF.

The chain carries TRBV20-1 and TRBJ1-1, with D unclear. Trimming cost V 2 bases and J 8 bases, with 9 bases left between them. The CDR3 extends over 11 amino acids. Germline-derived CDR1 and CDR2 are DFQATT and SNEGSKA (reference sequence). CDR3 DNA: TGCAGTGCTAGAAGACAACCGGAAGCTTTCTTT. Translated: CSARRQPEAFF.

This chain uses TRBV4-1 with TRBJ1-5; D not certain. The germline CDR1 and CDR2 sequences are MGHRA and YSYEKL. Trimming removed 4 bases at V and 0 bases at J, with 7 bases between. CDR3 length equals 14 residues. The CDR3 sequence is CASSPRDSNQPQHF. The DNA for the CDR3 is TGCGCCAGCAGCCCCCGAGATAGCAATCAGCCCCAGCATTTT.

This sequence joins TRBV7-6 and TRBJ2-7; D perhaps matches TRBD2 (6 bases). Trimming took 0 bases from V and 1 from J, leaving 19 bases between them. The CDR3 spans 18 residues. Looked up from germline, CDR1 is SGHVS and CDR2 is FNYEAQ. Written as DNA, the CDR3 is TGTGCCAGCAGCTTAGCGGGAAGGGGAGGCAGTTCATCCTACGAGCAGTACTTC. This codes for CASSLAGRGGSSSYEQYF.

The chain combines TRBV19 with TRBJ2-2; TRBD1 might be the D (6 bases). This CDR3 is built from 13 residues. The V end was cut by 5 bases, the J end by 6 bases, with 10 bases between. Germline CDR1 LNHDA, CDR2 SQIVND (reference sequence). The CDR3 sequence: CASSSRGAGELFF. The CDR3 DNA sequence: TGTGCCAGTAGTTCCAGGGGAGCCGGGGAGCTGTTTTTT.

The genes are TRBV27 and TRBJ2-7; TRBD1 is a possible D gene (6 bases). Germline V gene lookup returns CDR1 MNHEY and CDR2 SMNVEV (reference sequence). The CDR3 length is 13 residues. Trimming left V 5 bases short and J 5 bases short, with 13 bases between. CDR3 in DNA: TGTGCCAGCAGTGTACAGGGTCTCAACGAGCAGTACTTC. Translating gives CASSVQGLNEQYF.

V usage is TRBV11-1 and J usage is TRBJ2-3, with 13 bases fitting TRBD2. The germline V gene has CDR1 SGHAT and CDR2 FQDESV (reference sequence). V trimming: 7 bases; J trimming: 0 bases; junction bases outside the gene matches: 7. The CDR3 has 17 amino acids. DNA for the CDR3: TGTGCCAGCAAAACTAGCGGGAGGGCATGGAGCACAGATACGCAGTATTTT. Protein: CASKTSGRAWSTDTQYF.

This chain uses TRBV28 with TRBJ2-5; D is perhaps TRBD1 (6 bases). Germline loops: CDR1 MDHEN, CDR2 SYDVKM. V lost 4 bases and J 2 bases, leaving 14 bases between the germline ends. The CDR3 runs to 15 residues. CDR3 residues: CASSSGRDIQETQYF. The CDR3 bases are TGTGCCAGCAGTTCCGGACGGGACATTCAAGAGACCCAGTACTTC.